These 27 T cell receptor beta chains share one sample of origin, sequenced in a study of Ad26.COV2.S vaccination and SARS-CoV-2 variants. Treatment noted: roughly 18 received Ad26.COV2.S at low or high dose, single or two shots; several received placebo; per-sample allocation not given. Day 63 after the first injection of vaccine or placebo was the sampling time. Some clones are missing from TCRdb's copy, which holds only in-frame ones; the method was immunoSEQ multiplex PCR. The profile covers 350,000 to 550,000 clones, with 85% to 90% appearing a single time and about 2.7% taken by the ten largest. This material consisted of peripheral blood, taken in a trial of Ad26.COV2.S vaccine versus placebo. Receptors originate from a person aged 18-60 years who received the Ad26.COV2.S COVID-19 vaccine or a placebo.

CDR3 DNA: TGCGCCAGCAGCTTTTTATCTGGGGTTCAAGAGACCCAGTACTTC. This translates into CASSFLSGVQETQYF. The rearrangement uses TRBV5-1 and TRBJ2-5; D gene uncertain. The CDR3 consists of 15 residues. Between the trimmed V and J ends, which lost 2 bases and 2 bases, there was a span of 13 bases. CDR1 and CDR2 from the germline V gene are SGHRS and YFSETQ. The variable domain in full, with the rest retrieved from reference TRBV5-1 and TRBJ2-5, is KAGVTQTPRYLIKTRGQQVTLSCSPISGHRSVSWYQQTPGQGLQFLFEYFSETQRNKGNFPGRFSGRQFSNSRSEMNVSTLELGDSALYLCASSFLSGVQETQYFGPGTRLLVL.

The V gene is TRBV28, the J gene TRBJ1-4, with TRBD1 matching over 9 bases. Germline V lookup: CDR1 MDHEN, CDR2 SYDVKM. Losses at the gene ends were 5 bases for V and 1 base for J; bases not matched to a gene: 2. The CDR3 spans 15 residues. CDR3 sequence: CASSTGGRTNEKLFF. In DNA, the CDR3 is TGTGCCAGCAGTACAGGGGGCAGAACTAATGAAAAACTGTTTTTT.

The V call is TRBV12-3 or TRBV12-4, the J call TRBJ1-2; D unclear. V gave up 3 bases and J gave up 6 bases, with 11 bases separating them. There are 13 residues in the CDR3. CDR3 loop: CASSLNRGNGYTF. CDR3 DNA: TGTGCCAGCAGTTTGAACCGAGGGAATGGCTACACCTTC.

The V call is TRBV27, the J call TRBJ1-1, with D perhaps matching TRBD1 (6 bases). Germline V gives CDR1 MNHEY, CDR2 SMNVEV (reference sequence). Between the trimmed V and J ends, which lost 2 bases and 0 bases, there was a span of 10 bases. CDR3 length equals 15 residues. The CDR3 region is CASSLGGGLNTEAFF. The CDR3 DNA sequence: TGTGCCAGCAGTTTAGGGGGCGGGTTGAACACTGAAGCTTTCTTT.

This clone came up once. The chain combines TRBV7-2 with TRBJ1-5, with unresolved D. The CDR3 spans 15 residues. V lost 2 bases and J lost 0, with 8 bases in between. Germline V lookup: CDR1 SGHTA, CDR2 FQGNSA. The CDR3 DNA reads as TGTGCCAGCAGCTTATATCTGGATAGCAATCAGCCCCAGCATTTT. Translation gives CASSLYLDSNQPQHF. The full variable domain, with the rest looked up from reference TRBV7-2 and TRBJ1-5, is GAGVSQSPSNKVTEKGKDVELRCDPISGHTALYWYRQSLGQGLEFLIYFQGNSAPDKSGLPSDRFSAERTGGSVSTLTIQRTQQEDSAVYLCASSLYLDSNQPQHFGDGTRLSIL.

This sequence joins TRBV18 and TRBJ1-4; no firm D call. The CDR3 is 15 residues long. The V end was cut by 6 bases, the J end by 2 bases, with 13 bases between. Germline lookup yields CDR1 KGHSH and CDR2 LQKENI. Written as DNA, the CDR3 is TGTGCCAGCTCCCTGATGGTGGGGACTAATGAAAAACTGTTTTTT. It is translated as CASSLMVGTNEKLFF. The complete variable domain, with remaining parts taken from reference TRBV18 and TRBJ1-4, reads NAGVMQNPRHLVRRRGQEARLRCSPMKGHSHVYWYRQLPEEGLKFMVYLQKENIIDESGMPKERFSAEFPKEGPSILRIQQVVRGDSAAYFCASSLMVGTNEKLFFGSGTQLSVL.

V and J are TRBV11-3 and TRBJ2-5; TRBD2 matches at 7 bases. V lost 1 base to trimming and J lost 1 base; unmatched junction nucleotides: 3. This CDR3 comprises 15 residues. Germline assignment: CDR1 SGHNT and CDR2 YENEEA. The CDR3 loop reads CASSLVLAVQETQYF. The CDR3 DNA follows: TGTGCCAGCAGCTTAGTGCTAGCGGTCCAAGAGACCCAGTACTTC.

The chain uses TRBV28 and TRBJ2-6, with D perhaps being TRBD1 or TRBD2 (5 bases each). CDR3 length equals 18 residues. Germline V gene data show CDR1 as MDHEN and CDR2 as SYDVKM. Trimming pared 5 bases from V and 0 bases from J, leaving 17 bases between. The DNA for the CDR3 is TGTGCCAGCAGTCCTAGGGACCGAGCTTTCTCTGGGGCCAACGTCCTGACTTTC. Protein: CASSPRDRAFSGANVLTF.

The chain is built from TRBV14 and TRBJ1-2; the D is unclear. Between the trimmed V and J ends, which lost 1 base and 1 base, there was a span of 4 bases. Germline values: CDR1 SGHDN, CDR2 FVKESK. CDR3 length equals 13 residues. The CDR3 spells CASSQASNYGYTF. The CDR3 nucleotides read TGTGCCAGCAGCCAAGCGAGTAACTATGGCTACACCTTC. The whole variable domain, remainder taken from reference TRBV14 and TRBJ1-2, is EAGVTQFPSHSVIEKGQTVTLRCDPISGHDNLYWYRRVMGKEIKFLLHFVKESKQDESGMPNNRFLAERTGGTYSTLKVQPAELEDSGVYFCASSQASNYGYTFGSGTRLTVV.

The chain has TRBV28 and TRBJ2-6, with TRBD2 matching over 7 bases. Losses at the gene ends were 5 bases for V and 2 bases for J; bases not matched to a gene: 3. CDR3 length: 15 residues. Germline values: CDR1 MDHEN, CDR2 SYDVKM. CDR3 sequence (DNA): TGTGCCAGCAGTGGGGGGGAGGCTGGGGCCAACGTCCTGACTTTC. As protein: CASSGGEAGANVLTF.

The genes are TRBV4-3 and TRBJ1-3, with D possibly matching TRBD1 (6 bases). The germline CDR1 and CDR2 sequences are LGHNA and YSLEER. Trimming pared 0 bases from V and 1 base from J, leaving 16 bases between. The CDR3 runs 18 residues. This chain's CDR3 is CASSQERGASASGNTIYF. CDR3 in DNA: TGCGCCAGCAGCCAAGAAAGGGGGGCGTCGGCATCTGGAAACACCATATATTTT.

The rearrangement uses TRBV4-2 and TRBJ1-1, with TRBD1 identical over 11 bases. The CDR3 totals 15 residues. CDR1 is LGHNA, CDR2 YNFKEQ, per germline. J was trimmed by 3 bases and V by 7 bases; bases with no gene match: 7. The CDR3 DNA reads TGTGCCAGCAAAACTACGGACAGGGGGCACACTGAAGCTTTCTTT. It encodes CASKTTDRGHTEAFF.

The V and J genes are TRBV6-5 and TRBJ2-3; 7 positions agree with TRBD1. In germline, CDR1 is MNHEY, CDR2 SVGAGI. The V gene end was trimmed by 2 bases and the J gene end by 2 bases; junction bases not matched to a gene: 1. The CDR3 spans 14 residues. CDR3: CASSYGTDTDTQYF. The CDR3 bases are TGTGCCAGCAGTTACGGGACAGACACAGATACGCAGTATTTT.

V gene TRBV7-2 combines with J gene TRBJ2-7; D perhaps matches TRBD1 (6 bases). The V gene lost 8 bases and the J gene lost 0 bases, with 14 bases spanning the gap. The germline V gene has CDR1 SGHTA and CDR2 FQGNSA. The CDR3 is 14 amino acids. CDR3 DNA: TGTGCCAGCGGGTCGACAGGTCTCTCCTACGAGCAGTACTTC. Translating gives CASGSTGLSYEQYF.

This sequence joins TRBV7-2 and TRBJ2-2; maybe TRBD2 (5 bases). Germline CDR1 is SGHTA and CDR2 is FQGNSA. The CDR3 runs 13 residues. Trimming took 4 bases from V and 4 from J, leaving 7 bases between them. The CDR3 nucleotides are TGTGCCAGCAGCTCGACTACCACCGGGGAGCTGTTTTTT. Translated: CASSSTTTGELFF.

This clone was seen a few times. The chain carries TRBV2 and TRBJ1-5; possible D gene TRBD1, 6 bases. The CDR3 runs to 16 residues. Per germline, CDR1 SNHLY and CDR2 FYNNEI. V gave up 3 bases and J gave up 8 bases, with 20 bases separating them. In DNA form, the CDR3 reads TGTGCCAGCAGTGATCGGGACAAGGTGAAAGTTGAGCCCCAGCATTTT. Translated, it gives CASSDRDKVKVEPQHF.

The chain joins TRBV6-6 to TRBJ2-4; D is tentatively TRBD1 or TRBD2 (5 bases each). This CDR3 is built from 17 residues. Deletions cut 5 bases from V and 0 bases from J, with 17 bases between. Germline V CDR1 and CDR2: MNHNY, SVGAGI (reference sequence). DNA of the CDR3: TGTGCCAGCAGTCCCCGTCCGGGACCTATAGCCAAAAACATTCAGTACTTC. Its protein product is CASSPRPGPIAKNIQYF.

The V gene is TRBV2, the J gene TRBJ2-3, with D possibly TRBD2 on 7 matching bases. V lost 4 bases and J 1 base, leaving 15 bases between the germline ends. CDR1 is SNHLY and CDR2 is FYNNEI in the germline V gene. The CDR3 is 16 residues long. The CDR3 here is CASSGSAGARTDTQYF. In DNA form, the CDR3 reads TGTGCCAGCAGTGGTAGTGCGGGGGCCCGCACAGATACGCAGTATTTT.

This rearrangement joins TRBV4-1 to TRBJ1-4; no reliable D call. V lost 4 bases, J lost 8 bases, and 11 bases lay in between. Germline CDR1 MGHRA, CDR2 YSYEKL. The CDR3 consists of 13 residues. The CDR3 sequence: CASSRVIGEKLFF. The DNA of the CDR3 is TGCGCCAGCAGCCGTGTAATAGGGGAAAAACTGTTTTTT.

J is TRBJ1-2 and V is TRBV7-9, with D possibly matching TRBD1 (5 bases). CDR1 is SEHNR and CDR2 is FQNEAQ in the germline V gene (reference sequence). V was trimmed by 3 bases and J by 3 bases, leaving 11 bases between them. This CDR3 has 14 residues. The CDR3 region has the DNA TGTGCCAGCAGCTTTTACGGGGCCTACTATGGCTACACCTTC. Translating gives CASSFYGAYYGYTF. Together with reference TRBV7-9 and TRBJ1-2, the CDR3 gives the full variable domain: DTGVSQNPRHKITKRGQNVTFRCDPISEHNRLYWYRQTLGQGPEFLTYFQNEAQLEKSRLLSDRFSAERPKGSFSTLEIQRTEQGDSAMYLCASSFYGAYYGYTFGSGTRLTVV.

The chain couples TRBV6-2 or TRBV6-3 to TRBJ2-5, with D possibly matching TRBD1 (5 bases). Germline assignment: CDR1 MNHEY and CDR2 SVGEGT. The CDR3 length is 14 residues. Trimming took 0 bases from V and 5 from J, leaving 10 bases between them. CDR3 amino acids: CASSYSMGQETQYF. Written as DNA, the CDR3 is TGTGCCAGCAGTTACTCGATGGGGCAGGAGACCCAGTACTTC.

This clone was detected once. Written as DNA, the CDR3 is TGTGCCAGCAGCCCCACTACCCTAGCGGGAGGTTGGGAGACCCAGTACTTC. It encodes CASSPTTLAGGWETQYF. V is TRBV11-3 and J is TRBJ2-5; TRBD2 matches 11 bases. V trimming: 5 bases; J trimming: 5 bases; junction bases outside the gene matches: 13. Germline V gene sequence: CDR1 SGHNT, CDR2 YENEEA. The CDR3 length is 17 residues.

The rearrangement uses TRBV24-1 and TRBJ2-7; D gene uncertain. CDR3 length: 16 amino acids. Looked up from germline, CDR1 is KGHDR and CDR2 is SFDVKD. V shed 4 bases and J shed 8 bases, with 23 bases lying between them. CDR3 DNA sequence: TGTGCCACCAGTGACCCTAGGCGGCGAGGTACTCCTCAGCAGTACGTC. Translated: CATSDPRRRGTPQQYV.

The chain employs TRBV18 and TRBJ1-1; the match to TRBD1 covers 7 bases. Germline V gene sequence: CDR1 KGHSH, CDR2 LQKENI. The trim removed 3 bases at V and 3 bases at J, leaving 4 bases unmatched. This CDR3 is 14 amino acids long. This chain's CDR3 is CASSPLRGYTEAFF. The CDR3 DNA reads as TGTGCCAGCTCACCGCTCAGGGGGTACACTGAAGCTTTCTTT.

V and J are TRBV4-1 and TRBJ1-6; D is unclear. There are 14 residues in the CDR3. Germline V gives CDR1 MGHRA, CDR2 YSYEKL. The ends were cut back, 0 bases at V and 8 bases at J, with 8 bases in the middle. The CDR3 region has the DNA TGCGCCAGCAGCCAAGATACCCGGGATTCACCCCTCCACTTT. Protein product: CASSQDTRDSPLHF.

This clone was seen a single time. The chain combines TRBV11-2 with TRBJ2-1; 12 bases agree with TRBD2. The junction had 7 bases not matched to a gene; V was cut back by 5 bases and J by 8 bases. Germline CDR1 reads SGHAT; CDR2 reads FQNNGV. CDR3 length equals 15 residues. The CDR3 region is CASSRLAGEGDEQFF. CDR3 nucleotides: TGTGCCAGCAGCCGACTAGCGGGAGAAGGGGATGAGCAGTTCTTC.

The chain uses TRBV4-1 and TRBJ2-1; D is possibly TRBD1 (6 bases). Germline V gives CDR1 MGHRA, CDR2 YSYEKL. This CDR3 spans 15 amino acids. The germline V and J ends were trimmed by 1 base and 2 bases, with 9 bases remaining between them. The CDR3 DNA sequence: TGCGCCAGCAGCCAAGTAGCAGGGGCCTACAATGAGCAGTTCTTC. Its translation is CASSQVAGAYNEQFF.